This T cell receptor (beta chain) appears in the sequencing data of a study of cytomegalovirus exposure and HLA in healthy donors. Use of 60 Vbeta and 13 Jbeta primers characterized the PCR. Here immunoSEQ multiplex PCR was the method, and the copy in TCRdb shows in-frame clones only, minus some. The sample contains some 97,000 clones, more than 65% of which appear only once. Those who donated were healthy bone marrow donors. This sequence originates from a young woman in good health and CMV-seropositive. Sequencing was carried out using PBMCs.

CDR3 nucleotides: TGTGCCAGCAGTGTCCGGGACAGCGGTGAAGCTTTCTTT. Protein sequence: CASSVRDSGEAFF. The chain uses TRBV2 and TRBJ1-1; 7 bases fit TRBD1. Germline V gives CDR1 SNHLY, CDR2 FYNNEI. This CDR3 is 13 amino acids long. J was trimmed by 7 bases and V by 4 bases; bases with no gene match: 6.